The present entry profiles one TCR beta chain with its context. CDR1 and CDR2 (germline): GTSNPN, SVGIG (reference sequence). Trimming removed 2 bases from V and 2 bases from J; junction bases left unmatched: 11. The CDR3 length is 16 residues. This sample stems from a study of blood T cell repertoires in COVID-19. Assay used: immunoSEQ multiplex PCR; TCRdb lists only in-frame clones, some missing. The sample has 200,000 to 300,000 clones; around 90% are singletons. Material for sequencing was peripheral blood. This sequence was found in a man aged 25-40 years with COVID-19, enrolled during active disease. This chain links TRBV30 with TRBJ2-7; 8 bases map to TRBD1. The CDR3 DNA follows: TGTGCCTGGAGTCCTCATTCAGGGGGCAGAACCTACGAGCAGTACTTC. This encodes CAWSPHSGGRTYEQYF.